The 8 T cell receptor beta chains listed next were all sequenced from one sample in a study of shared clonotypes between healthy human individuals. Clones were read by immunoSEQ multiplex PCR, and TCRdb kept only the in-frame ones, dropping some. In the table there are about 2 million clones, about 95% of which are singletons. Sample: naive CD4+ T cells sorted from blood. Regarding subset: CD45RA+ positively selected. The receptors shown here come from a man younger than 35 in good health.

V and J are TRBV9 and TRBJ1-1; weak D call: TRBD1 (5 bases). The V gene lost 0 bases and the J gene lost 3 bases, with 6 bases spanning the gap. The CDR3 is 13 amino acids. Germline V gene data show CDR1 as SGDLS and CDR2 as YYNGEE. CDR3 DNA: TGTGCCAGCAGCGTAGAGGGGCACACTGAAGCTTTCTTT. Protein product: CASSVEGHTEAFF.

The chain links TRBV5-1 to TRBJ2-1; D uncertain. V was clipped by 2 bases and J by 5 bases, with 14 bases between them. Germline V gives CDR1 SGHRS, CDR2 YFSETQ. The CDR3 consists of 15 residues. In DNA, the CDR3 is TGCGCCAGCAGCTTTGCTCCCTCATTCAACAATGAGCAGTTCTTC. Translated: CASSFAPSFNNEQFF.

This clone was recorded only once. This chain joins TRBV7-2 and TRBJ2-7; possible D gene TRBD2, 5 bases. Deletions cut 1 base from V and 1 base from J, with 17 bases between. The CDR3 consists of 17 residues. Germline CDR1 is SGHTA and CDR2 is FQGNSA. In DNA, the CDR3 is TGTGCCAGCAGCTTAGGAATTTGGGGAGACTTATCCTACGAGCAGTACTTC. This sequence encodes CASSLGIWGDLSYEQYF.

J is TRBJ2-2 and V is TRBV7-3; D is possibly TRBD1 (5 bases). The V and J ends lost 5 bases and 4 bases respectively, with 11 bases between them. CDR1 and CDR2 (germline): SGHTA, FQGTGA. CDR3 length equals 14 residues. The CDR3 loop is CASSPGKSTGELFF. CDR3 DNA sequence: TGTGCCAGCAGCCCAGGGAAATCCACCGGGGAGCTGTTTTTT. Full variable domain (outside the CDR3, taken from reference TRBV7-3 and TRBJ2-2): GAGVSQTPSNKVTEKGKYVELRCDPISGHTALYWYRQSLGQGPEFLIYFQGTGAADDSGLPNDRFFAVRPEGSVSTLKIQRTERGDSAVYLCASSPGKSTGELFFGEGSRLTVL.

The chain carries TRBV15 and TRBJ2-7; tentatively, D is TRBD2 (6 bases). The length of the CDR3 is 16 residues. Germline CDR1 reads LNHNV; CDR2 reads YYDKDF (reference sequence). V was clipped by 3 bases and J by 3 bases, with 18 bases between them. CDR3 in amino acids: CATSSAASLGGYEQYF. The CDR3 coding sequence is TGTGCCACCAGCAGTGCAGCGTCCCTGGGGGGCTACGAGCAGTACTTC.

V gene TRBV6-6 combines with J gene TRBJ2-7; D ambiguous. Trimming stripped 8 bases from V and 6 bases from J, with 8 bases between. The germline gives CDR1 MNHNY, CDR2 SVGAGI (reference sequence). The CDR3 sequence is 10 residues long. This CDR3 reads CASGVREQYF. The CDR3 DNA follows: TGTGCCAGCGGCGTCCGCGAGCAGTACTTC.

The V gene is TRBV10-3, the J gene TRBJ2-3; 8 bases line up with TRBD1. V shed 10 bases, J shed 3 bases, and the junction held 21 bases outside the gene matches. From germline, CDR1 is ENHRY and CDR2 SYGVKD. The length of the CDR3 is 18 residues. The CDR3 loop is CATTSGTGPNAATDTQYF. DNA of the CDR3: TGTGCCACCACCTCCGGGACAGGCCCCAATGCGGCAACAGATACGCAGTATTTT.

The genes are TRBV10-2 and TRBJ2-5; perhaps TRBD1 as D (5 bases). The CDR3 extends over 13 amino acids. The V gene's germline CDR1 is WSHSY and CDR2 SAAADI. Trimming removed 4 bases at V and 5 bases at J, with 11 bases between. The CDR3 DNA reads as TGCGCCAGCAGTGGACAGTCTTATGAGACCCAGTACTTC. This gives the protein CASSGQSYETQYF.